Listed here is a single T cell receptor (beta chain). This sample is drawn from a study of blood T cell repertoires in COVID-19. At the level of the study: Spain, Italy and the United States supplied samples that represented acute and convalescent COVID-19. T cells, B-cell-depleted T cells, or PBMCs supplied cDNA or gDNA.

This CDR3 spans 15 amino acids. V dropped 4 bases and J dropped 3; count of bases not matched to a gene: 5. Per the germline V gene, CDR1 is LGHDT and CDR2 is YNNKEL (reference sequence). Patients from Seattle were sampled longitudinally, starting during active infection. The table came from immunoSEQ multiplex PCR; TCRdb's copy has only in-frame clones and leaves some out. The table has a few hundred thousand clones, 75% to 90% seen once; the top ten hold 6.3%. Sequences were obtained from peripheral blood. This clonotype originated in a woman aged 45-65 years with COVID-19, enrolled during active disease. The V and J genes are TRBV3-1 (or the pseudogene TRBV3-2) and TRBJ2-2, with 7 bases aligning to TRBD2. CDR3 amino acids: CASSPWGGDTGELFF. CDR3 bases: TGTGCCAGCAGCCCCTGGGGGGGGGACACCGGGGAGCTGTTTTTT.